This T cell receptor beta chain was obtained from a study of technical replicates of blood from four donors. Some clones are missing from TCRdb's copy, which holds only in-frame ones; the method was immunoSEQ multiplex PCR. The data contain around 50,000 clones, approximately 94% of them singletons. This CDR3 has 13 amino acids. With 1 base removed from V and 10 bases from J, the gap between germline ends came to 10 bases. The germline V gene encodes CDR1 SEHNR and CDR2 FQNEAQ (reference sequence). The sequence was obtained from a human donor in good health. The sequencing sample was made of T cells isolated from PBMCs. This rearrangement joins TRBV7-9 to TRBJ1-4, with TRBD1 as a possible D gene (6 bases). The chain's CDR3 is CASSLEDRGKLFF. CDR3 sequence (DNA): TGTGCCAGCAGCTTAGAGGACAGAGGAAAACTGTTTTTT. Combining the CDR3 with reference TRBV7-9 and TRBJ1-4 gives the whole variable domain DTGVSQNPRHKITKRGQNVTFRCDPISEHNRLYWYRQTLGQGPEFLTYFQNEAQLEKSRLLSDRFSAERPKGSFSTLEIQRTEQGDSAMYLCASSLEDRGKLFFGSGTQLSVL.